The clone carrying this TCR beta chain showed up just a few times. Sequencing was performed with immunoSEQ multiplex PCR; in TCRdb, only in-frame clones are kept and a portion is missing. Of around 400,000 clones listed, roughly 90% were seen once; the top ten hold 1.5% to 2%. This record comes from a study of Ad26.COV2.S vaccination and SARS-CoV-2 variants. Looking at the study overall: Ad26.COV2.S shots went into the muscle once or twice, 56 days apart.

CDR3 size: 14 residues. Germline assignment: CDR1 MNHNY and CDR2 SVGAGI (reference sequence). The V and J ends lost 8 bases and 7 bases respectively, with 18 bases between them. Treatment noted: about 20 received Ad26.COV2.S at low or high dose, single or two shots; about 5 received placebo; per-sample allocation not given. Each sample was drawn 63 days after the first injection (of vaccine or placebo). The study used a vaccine consisting of an Ad26 vector that expressed Wuhan-strain SARS-CoV-2 spike. The receptor comes from a person aged 18-60 years who received the Ad26.COV2.S COVID-19 vaccine or a placebo. V gene TRBV6-6 combines with J gene TRBJ1-5; D is possibly TRBD1 (5 bases). The source material was peripheral blood, sampled in a trial of Ad26.COV2.S vaccine versus placebo. The CDR3 DNA reads as TGTGCCAGCCAAGGGGCGGCGGGGGAACAGCCCCAGCATTTT. Translating it yields CASQGAAGEQPQHF.